The T cell receptor beta chain under discussion was sequenced for a study of blood T cell repertoires in COVID-19. The authors' processing: Amplification from reference gene primers served as the basis for estimated nucleated cell counts. Sequencing was performed with immunoSEQ multiplex PCR; in TCRdb, only in-frame clones are kept and a portion is missing. Clone size and the V and J calls come from that table; the DNA yielded D and trimming. The sample lists about 380,000 clones; about four fifths were seen once. Input material: peripheral blood. The TCR originated in a human donor with acute or convalescent COVID-19. The donor label of this sample is uncertain.

CDR3 amino acids: CASSLRQGGEQYF. CDR3 DNA sequence: TGTGCCAGCAGTTTACGCCAGGGGGGCGAGCAGTACTTC. The chain joins TRBV28 to TRBJ2-7; the D gene is possibly TRBD1 (7 bases). V lost 2 bases to trimming and J lost 6 bases, with 11 bases between them. CDR1 is MDHEN, CDR2 SYDVKM, per germline. The CDR3 sequence is 13 residues long.